Listed here is a single T cell receptor (beta chain). Germline V gene lookup returns CDR1 SGHDT and CDR2 YYEEEE. This CDR3 region has 12 residues. V lost 0 bases and J lost 10; bases outside the gene matches: 1. This sample was included in a study of blood T cell repertoires in COVID-19. Study overall: Spain, Italy and the United States supplied samples that represented acute and convalescent COVID-19. T cells, B-cell-depleted T cells, or PBMCs supplied cDNA or gDNA.

As originally analysed: Estimation of nucleated cell counts was performed using reference gene primer amplification. TCRdb's table, derived via immunoSEQ multiplex PCR, lists solely in-frame clones and lacks some. Clone size and V and J calls were adopted from that table, with D and trimming inferred from the DNA. The sample has over 150,000 clones; 70% to 85% are singletons. The chain combines TRBV5-6 with TRBJ1-1, with 9 bases identical to TRBD1. This clonotype was obtained from a human donor with acute or convalescent COVID-19. The donor label of this sample is uncertain. The specimen was peripheral blood. CDR3 amino acids: CASSLGTGAAFF. The DNA of the CDR3 is TGTGCCAGCAGCTTGGGGACAGGGGCAGCTTTCTTT.